These 27 T cell receptor beta chains were all obtained from the same sample, sequenced in a study of T cell responses to AZD1222 COVID-19 vaccine. Clones were read by immunoSEQ multiplex PCR, and TCRdb kept only the in-frame ones, dropping some. This sample has approximately 270,000 clones, with roughly 93% found just once. Sequencing was performed on peripheral blood, taken 28 days after the second AZD1222 dose. The receptors were gathered from an adult who received the AZD1222 COVID-19 vaccine.

This chain uses TRBV5-1 with TRBJ2-7, with TRBD1 matching 11 bases. Germline CDR1 is SGHRS and CDR2 is YFSETQ. The V gene end was trimmed by 6 bases and the J gene end by 4 bases; junction bases not matched to a gene: 6. CDR3 length equals 14 residues. The CDR3 DNA sequence: TGCGCCAGCACCGGACAGGGGGCTCAGTACGAGCAGTACTTC. Its translation is CASTGQGAQYEQYF.

In this sample, this clone turned up once. The chain links TRBV7-8 to TRBJ1-4; D remains unclear. Germline assignment: CDR1 SGHVS and CDR2 FQNEAQ. The CDR3 is 17 residues long. V was pared by 6 bases and J by 7 bases, with 24 bases between. CDR3 nucleotide sequence: TGTGCCAGCAGTCCCCTCCCTGGGAGTCTTAAGCCTGAAAAACTGTTTTTT. Translated: CASSPLPGSLKPEKLFF.

The chain employs TRBV7-2 and TRBJ2-3, with D perhaps TRBD1 or TRBD2 (5 bases each). The V and J ends lost 6 bases and 4 bases respectively, with 17 bases between them. Germline CDR1 SGHTA, CDR2 FQGNSA. This CDR3 region has 15 residues. The CDR3, as DNA: TGTGCCAGCAGGCTGAGCGGACATAATTCAGATACGCAGTATTTT. Translation: CASRLSGHNSDTQYF.

The chain combines TRBV3-1 (or the pseudogene TRBV3-2) with TRBJ1-1, with a tentative D call TRBD1 (5 bases). The CDR3 has 16 amino acids. Trimming left V 1 base short and J 1 base short, with 13 bases between. Germline values: CDR1 LGHDT, CDR2 YNNKEL (reference sequence). The CDR3 DNA is TGTGCCAGCAGCCAAGTAGGCGGGACGGGGAACACTGAAGCTTTCTTT. It encodes CASSQVGGTGNTEAFF.

The chain links TRBV4-1 to TRBJ2-5, with D hard to call. The CDR3 totals 12 residues. V dropped 0 bases and J dropped 10 bases, with 9 bases sitting between them. Per the germline V gene, CDR1 is MGHRA and CDR2 is YSYEKL. The CDR3: CASSQEWGDQYF. CDR3 nucleotide sequence: TGCGCCAGCAGCCAAGAATGGGGTGACCAGTACTTC.

V is TRBV7-9 and J is TRBJ2-7, with 8 bases lining up with TRBD1. After removal of 5 bases from V and 3 bases from J, the junction contained 9 bases not matched to a gene. CDR1 is SEHNR, CDR2 FQNEAQ, per germline (reference sequence). The CDR3 totals 15 residues. CDR3 loop: CASSQTGTGHYEQYF. The CDR3 region has the DNA TGTGCCAGCAGCCAGACCGGGACAGGCCACTACGAGCAGTACTTC.

This chain links TRBV10-3 with TRBJ1-2, with a possible D match to TRBD1 (5 bases). In germline, CDR1 is ENHRY, CDR2 SYGVKD. Trimming left V 8 bases short and J 8 bases short, with 21 bases between. The CDR3 contains 14 residues. The CDR3 nucleotides read TGTGCCATCGGGGCAAAAACAGGCCAAGTAGGCTACACCTTC. It yields the protein CAIGAKTGQVGYTF.

J is TRBJ1-1 and V is TRBV6-5, with D perhaps TRBD1 (5 bases). The CDR3 runs 14 residues. Germline lookup yields CDR1 MNHEY and CDR2 SVGAGI. The V end was cut by 6 bases, the J end by 3 bases, with 14 bases between. The CDR3 DNA reads as TGTGCCAGCAGCAGGGAGGGGAGCGACACTGAAGCTTTCTTT. Its translation: CASSREGSDTEAFF.

This clone was detected once. V is TRBV29-1 and J is TRBJ1-2; no firm D call. The ends were cut back, 6 bases at V and 4 bases at J, with 9 bases in the middle. Germline CDR1 is SQVTM and CDR2 is ANQGSEA. The CDR3 consists of 11 residues. The CDR3 bases are TGCAGCGTCAAATGGGGCTATGGCTACACCTTC. It translates to CSVKWGYGYTF. Together with reference TRBV29-1 and TRBJ1-2, the CDR3 gives the full variable domain: SAVISQKPSRDICQRGTSLTIQCQVDSQVTMMFWYRQQPGQSLTLIATANQGSEATYESGFVIDKFPISRPNLTFSTLTVSNMSPEDSSIYLCSVKWGYGYTFGSGTRLTVV.

The chain is built from TRBV7-2 and TRBJ1-5, with D unresolved. V was cut by 3 bases and J by 4 bases, with 4 bases left in between. The length of the CDR3 is 12 residues. Germline V gene lookup returns CDR1 SGHTA and CDR2 FQGNSA. CDR3: CASSFQNQPQHF. Here the CDR3 DNA reads TGTGCCAGCAGCTTCCAGAATCAGCCCCAGCATTTT.

This clone was observed a few times. The CDR3, as DNA: TGTGCCAGCAGTGATGGCTCTGGGGCCAACGTCCTGACTTTC. Its protein is CASSDGSGANVLTF. J is TRBJ2-6 and V is TRBV6-1, with D unresolved. The CDR3 is 14 amino acids. The germline V and J ends were trimmed by 3 bases and 0 bases, with 3 bases remaining between them. The germline V gene has CDR1 MNHNS and CDR2 SASEGT.

The chain joins TRBV7-9 to TRBJ1-5; possibly TRBD1 for D (5 bases). Between the trimmed V and J ends, which lost 3 bases and 0 bases, there was a span of 9 bases. The CDR3 runs 15 residues. The germline V gene encodes CDR1 SEHNR and CDR2 FQNEAQ (reference sequence). The CDR3 nucleotides read TGTGCCAGCAGCTTGACAGCGGGTAGCAATCAGCCCCAGCATTTT. Amino acid sequence: CASSLTAGSNQPQHF.

The genes are TRBV7-2 and TRBJ2-7, with 9 bases fitting TRBD2. In germline, CDR1 is SGHTA, CDR2 FQGNSA. The CDR3 totals 15 residues. J was trimmed by 0 bases and V by 6 bases; bases with no gene match: 6. CDR3: CASRPQAGGSYEQYF. In DNA, the CDR3 is TGTGCCAGCAGGCCCCAAGCGGGAGGCTCCTACGAGCAGTACTTC.

The J gene is TRBJ1-1, the V gene TRBV7-9; D unresolved. Germline V gene sequence: CDR1 SEHNR, CDR2 FQNEAQ (reference sequence). There are 14 residues in the CDR3. Deletions cut 3 bases from V and 3 bases from J, with 11 bases between. The CDR3 sequence is CASSFGIGYTEAFF. In DNA, the CDR3 is TGTGCCAGCAGCTTCGGGATTGGCTACACTGAAGCTTTCTTT.

V usage is TRBV7-6 and J usage is TRBJ1-1, with 9 bases aligning to TRBD1. V dropped 3 bases and J dropped 3; count of bases not matched to a gene: 14. CDR3 length equals 18 residues. CDR1 is SGHVS and CDR2 is FNYEAQ in the germline V gene. CDR3 coding DNA: TGTGCCAGCAGCTTTCGAACCGGGACAGGGATTATTGACACTGAAGCTTTCTTT. Protein product: CASSFRTGTGIIDTEAFF.

The CDR3 loop is CASSHRGITGELFF. The CDR3 nucleotides read TGTGCCAGCAGCCACCGAGGCATCACCGGGGAGCTGTTTTTT. The J gene is TRBJ2-2, the V gene TRBV3-1 (or the pseudogene TRBV3-2); D gene unclear. Germline V gene data show CDR1 as LGHDT and CDR2 as YNNKEL (reference sequence). The CDR3 length is 14 residues. The V and J ends lost 3 bases and 4 bases respectively, with 9 bases between them.

The chain joins TRBV12-3 or TRBV12-4 to TRBJ1-4; D unclear. The CDR3 totals 13 residues. V was trimmed by 1 base and J by 7 bases, leaving 7 bases between them. As DNA, the CDR3 is TGTGCCAGCAGTTTAGGGCTTCGTGAAAAACTGTTTTTT. It yields the protein CASSLGLREKLFF.

The chain uses TRBV24-1 and TRBJ2-2; D is unresolved. Per germline, CDR1 KGHDR and CDR2 SFDVKD. V lost 6 bases and J lost 1, with 5 bases in between. This CDR3 has 13 residues. The CDR3 is CATSRENTGELFF. CDR3 sequence (DNA): TGTGCCACCAGTCGCGAGAACACCGGGGAGCTGTTTTTT.

Points on this clone: Sequence at one end of the junction differs from germline and may be a read error. The chain recombines TRBV5-1 with TRBJ2-3; D unresolved. The CDR3 consists of 14 residues. Germline V CDR1 and CDR2: SGHRS, YFSETQ. CDR3 residues: CASRLGGDTDTQYF. Here the CDR3 DNA reads TGCGCCAGCAGGTTGGGTGGGGACACAGATACGCAGTATTTT.

The V call is TRBV6-5, the J call TRBJ1-4; TRBD1 agrees at 11 bases. Germline-derived CDR1 and CDR2 are MNHEY and SVGAGI. Germline trimming cut 6 bases from V and 7 bases from J; bases unmatched to any gene: 7. The CDR3 length is 15 residues. In DNA form, the CDR3 reads TGTGCCAGCAGCAGCGGGACAGGGGGATTTGAAAAACTGTTTTTT. This translates into CASSSGTGGFEKLFF.

The V gene is TRBV28, the J gene TRBJ1-5; D gene uncertain. V was cut by 6 bases and J by 4 bases, with 13 bases left in between. Germline assignment: CDR1 MDHEN and CDR2 SYDVKM. The CDR3 spans 14 residues. This chain's CDR3 is CASSRRGPNQPQHF. In DNA, the CDR3 is TGTGCCAGCAGCCGGCGGGGTCCTAATCAGCCCCAGCATTTT.

This sequence joins TRBV28 and TRBJ2-4; D possibly uses TRBD1 or TRBD2 (5 bases each). Germline lookup yields CDR1 MDHEN and CDR2 SYDVKM. The CDR3 has 16 residues. Trimming left V 2 bases short and J 6 bases short, with 17 bases between. CDR3 DNA: TGTGCCAGCAGTTTACGACAGTGGGGCCGGGGAAACATTCAGTACTTC. Protein sequence: CASSLRQWGRGNIQYF. Looking up the rest from reference TRBV28 and TRBJ2-4 gives the full variable domain: DVKVTQSSRYLVKRTGEKVFLECVQDMDHENMFWYRQDPGLGLRLIYFSYDVKMKEKGDIPEGYSVSREKKERFSLILESASTNQTSMYLCASSLRQWGRGNIQYFGAGTRLSVL.

The rearrangement joins TRBV7-9 to TRBJ2-2; tentatively, D is TRBD1 or TRBD2 (5 bases each). V shed 10 bases and J shed 5 bases, with 8 bases lying between them. Germline V gives CDR1 SEHNR, CDR2 FQNEAQ (reference sequence). The CDR3 is 11 amino acids. CDR3 in amino acids: CATGTTGELFF. The DNA for the CDR3 is TGTGCCACCGGGACGACCGGGGAGCTGTTTTTT.

This clone was seen only a few times. CDR3 region: CATGGGSRSYNEQFF. CDR3 DNA: TGTGCCACAGGCGGAGGGAGCCGCTCCTACAATGAGCAGTTCTTC. The chain employs TRBV24-1 and TRBJ2-1, with D perhaps TRBD2 (6 bases). This CDR3 contains 15 residues. Germline lookup yields CDR1 KGHDR and CDR2 SFDVKD. Between the trimmed V and J ends, which lost 10 bases and 0 bases, there was a span of 15 bases.

The chain links TRBV6-4 to TRBJ1-1, with D maybe TRBD1 (5 bases). V dropped 0 bases and J dropped 5 bases, with 13 bases sitting between them. The CDR3 contains 15 residues. Germline CDR1 MRHNA, CDR2 SNTAGT. The CDR3 nucleotides read TGTGCCAGCAGTGACTCCCGAGACAGTCAAACTGAAGCTTTCTTT. Translating gives CASSDSRDSQTEAFF.

This chain connects TRBV4-3 to TRBJ2-2, with 12 bases identical to TRBD2. Germline values: CDR1 LGHNA, CDR2 YSLEER. The CDR3 sequence is 19 residues long. The V segment lost 1 base and the J segment 2 bases; nucleotides outside the gene matches: 8. Written as DNA, the CDR3 is TGCGCCAGCAGCCAAGCACTCCCTGGACTAGCGGGAAACACCGGGGAGCTGTTTTTT. It yields the protein CASSQALPGLAGNTGELFF.

The genes are TRBV7-6 and TRBJ2-2; perhaps D is TRBD1 or TRBD2 (5 bases each). Germline V gene lookup returns CDR1 SGHVS and CDR2 FNYEAQ. V gave up 1 base and J gave up 5 bases, with 17 bases separating them. The CDR3 consists of 17 residues. The CDR3 nucleotides read TGTGCCAGCAGCTTAGTAATTATGGGGGTAGGAACCGGGGAGCTGTTTTTT. Its protein product is CASSLVIMGVGTGELFF.